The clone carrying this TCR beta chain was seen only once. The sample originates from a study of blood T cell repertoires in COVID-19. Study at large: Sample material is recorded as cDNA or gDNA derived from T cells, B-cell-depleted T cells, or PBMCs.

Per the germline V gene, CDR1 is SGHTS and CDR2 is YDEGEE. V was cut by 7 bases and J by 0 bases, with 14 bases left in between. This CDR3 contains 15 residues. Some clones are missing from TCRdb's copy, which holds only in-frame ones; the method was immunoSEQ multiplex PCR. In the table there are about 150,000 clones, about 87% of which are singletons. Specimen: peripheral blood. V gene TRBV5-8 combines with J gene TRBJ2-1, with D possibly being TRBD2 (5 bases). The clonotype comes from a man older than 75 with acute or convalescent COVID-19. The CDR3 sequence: CASGPRDSSYNEQFF. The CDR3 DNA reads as TGTGCCAGCGGCCCCCGGGATAGCTCCTACAATGAGCAGTTCTTC.